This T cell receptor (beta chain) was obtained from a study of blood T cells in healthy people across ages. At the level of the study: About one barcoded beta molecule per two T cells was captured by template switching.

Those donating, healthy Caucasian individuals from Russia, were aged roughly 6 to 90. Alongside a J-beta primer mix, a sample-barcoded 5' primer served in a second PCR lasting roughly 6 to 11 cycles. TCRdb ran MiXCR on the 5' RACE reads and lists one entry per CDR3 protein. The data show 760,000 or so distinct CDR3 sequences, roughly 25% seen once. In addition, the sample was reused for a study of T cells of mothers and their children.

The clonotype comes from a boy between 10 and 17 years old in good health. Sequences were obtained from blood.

CDR3 protein: CASAQQGGSGYTF. The CDR3 DNA follows: TGTGCCAGCGCACAACAAGGGGGCTCGGGCTACACCTTC. This sequence joins TRBV6-6 and TRBJ1-2; 7 nucleotides align to TRBD1. Germline trimming cut 8 bases from V and 8 bases from J; bases unmatched to any gene: 11. The germline CDR1 and CDR2 sequences are MNHNY and SVGAGI (reference sequence). The CDR3 is 13 residues long.